Listed here is a single T cell receptor beta chain. The target of this receptor is not known. No base quality information exists; no much larger clone differs at one position. CDR1 and CDR2 were assigned from the germline V gene (reference sequence) as MNHNY and SVGAGI. V lost 7 bases and J lost 5 bases; the stretch between them is 5 bases long. From its cysteine to its phenylalanine, the CDR3 spans 10 amino acids. This entry keeps only the CDR3 DNA: 30 bases, framed from base 1. Library preparation was by the immunoSEQ multiplex PCR assay. Sourced from immuneACCESS, this table was stored by TCRdb with only in-frame sequences that have V and J called. A share of the clones is absent; for the studies checked, an unresolved V gene accounts for under half, and the remainder has no known explanation. This sample comprises 25,000 to 35,000 clones, around four fifths of them detected only once. Of the sample, around 2.6% is held by the ten largest clones.

The data were obtained in a study of T cells in narcolepsy listed by TCRdb under 2018. In the study overall: Patients with narcolepsy type 1 or type 2 (NT1, NT2) were enrolled in the study together with healthy control donors. To look for autoreactive T cells in narcolepsy patients that target self-antigens of hypocretin neurons (hypocretin, TRIB2), the study used TCR Vbeta sequencing to follow clonotypes in blood and CSF.

For TCR Vbeta sequencing, memory CD4+ T cells were sorted ex vivo from the peripheral blood of both healthy controls and narcolepsy patients. Broad study findings and their caveats: HCRT-specific and TRIB2-specific autoreactive clonotypes were highlighted in plots that compared CD4+ T cell clonotypes in CSF versus blood from the same patient. Some blood memory CD4+ repertoires from patients and controls contained no sequences matching autoreactive T cell clones. Numbers of sequenced blood memory CD4+ clonotypes were comparable, with averages of some 42,000 in patients and roughly 33,000 in controls. Autoreactive clonotypes were reported to be detected serially in the blood of the same patients and of different patients, but not in the blood of healthy controls.

The sequence is built from TRBV6-6 and TRBJ1-1; no D segment can be confidently identified. The source material was CD45RA- memory CD4+ T cells from PBMCs. The cell subset or site label for this specimen denotes: memory T cells sorted ex vivo from peripheral blood. The TCR comes from a human donor with narcolepsy. The DNA reads as follows: TGTGCCAGCACCGGTACTGAAGCTTTCTTT. It translates as CASTGTEAFF.